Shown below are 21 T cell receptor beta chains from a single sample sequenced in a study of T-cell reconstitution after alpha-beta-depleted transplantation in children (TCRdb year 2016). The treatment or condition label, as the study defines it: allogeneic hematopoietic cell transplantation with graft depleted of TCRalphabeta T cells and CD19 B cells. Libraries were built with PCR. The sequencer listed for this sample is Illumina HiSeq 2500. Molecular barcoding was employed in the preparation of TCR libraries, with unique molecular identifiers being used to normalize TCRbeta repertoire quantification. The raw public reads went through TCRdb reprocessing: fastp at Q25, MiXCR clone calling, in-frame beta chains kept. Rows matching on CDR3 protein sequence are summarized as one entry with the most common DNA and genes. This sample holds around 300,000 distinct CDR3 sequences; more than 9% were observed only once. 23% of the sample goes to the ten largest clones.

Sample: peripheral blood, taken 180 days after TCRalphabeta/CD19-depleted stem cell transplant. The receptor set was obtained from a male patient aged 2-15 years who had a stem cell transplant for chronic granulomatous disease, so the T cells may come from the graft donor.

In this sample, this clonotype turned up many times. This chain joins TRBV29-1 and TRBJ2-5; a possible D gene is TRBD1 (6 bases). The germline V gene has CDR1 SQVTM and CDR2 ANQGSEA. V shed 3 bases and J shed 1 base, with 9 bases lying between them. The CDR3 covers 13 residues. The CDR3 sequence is CSVDGTLQETQYF. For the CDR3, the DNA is TGCAGCGTTGATGGGACACTCCAAGAGACCCAGTACTTC. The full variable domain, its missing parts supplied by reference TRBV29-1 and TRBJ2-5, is SAVISQKPSRDICQRGTSLTIQCQVDSQVTMMFWYRQQPGQSLTLIATANQGSEATYESGFVIDKFPISRPNLTFSTLTVSNMSPEDSSIYLCSVDGTLQETQYFGPGTRLLVL.

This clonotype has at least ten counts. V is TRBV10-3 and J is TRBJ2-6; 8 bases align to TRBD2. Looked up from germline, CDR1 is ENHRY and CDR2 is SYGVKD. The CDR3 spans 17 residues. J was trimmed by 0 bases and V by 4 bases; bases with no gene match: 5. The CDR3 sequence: CAISGASGPSGANVLTF. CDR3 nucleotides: TGTGCCATCAGTGGTGCTAGCGGGCCCTCTGGGGCCAACGTCCTGACTTTC.

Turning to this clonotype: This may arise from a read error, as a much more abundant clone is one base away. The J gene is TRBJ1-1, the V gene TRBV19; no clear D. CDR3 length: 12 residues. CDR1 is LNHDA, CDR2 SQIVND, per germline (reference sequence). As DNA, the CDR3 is TGTTCCAGCGGGCCTCGCTTAACTGAAGCTTTCTTT. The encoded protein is CSSGPRLTEAFF.

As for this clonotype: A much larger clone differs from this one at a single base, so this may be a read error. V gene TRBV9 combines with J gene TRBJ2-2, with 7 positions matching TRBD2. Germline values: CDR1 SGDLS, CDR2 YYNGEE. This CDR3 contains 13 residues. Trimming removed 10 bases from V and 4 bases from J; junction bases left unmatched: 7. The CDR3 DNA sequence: TGTGCCGGCCGGGGAGGGTTCACCGGGGAGCTGTTTTTT. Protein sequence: CAGRGGFTGELFF.

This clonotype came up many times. DNA of the CDR3: TGTGCCAGCAGCCAAGATTCCGGGACTAGCGTGAGAGAGACCCAGTACTTC. The encoded protein is CASSQDSGTSVRETQYF. The chain joins TRBV3-1 to TRBJ2-5, with 10 nucleotides matching TRBD2. J was trimmed by 4 bases and V by 0 bases; bases with no gene match: 8. Germline loops: CDR1 LGHDT, CDR2 YNNKEL (reference sequence). The CDR3 extends over 17 amino acids.

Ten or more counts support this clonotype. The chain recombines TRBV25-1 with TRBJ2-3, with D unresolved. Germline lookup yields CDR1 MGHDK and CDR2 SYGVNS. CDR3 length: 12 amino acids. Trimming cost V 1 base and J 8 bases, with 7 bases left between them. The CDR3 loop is CASSEFPGTQYF. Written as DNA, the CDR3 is TGTGCCAGCAGTGAATTTCCCGGTACGCAGTATTTT.

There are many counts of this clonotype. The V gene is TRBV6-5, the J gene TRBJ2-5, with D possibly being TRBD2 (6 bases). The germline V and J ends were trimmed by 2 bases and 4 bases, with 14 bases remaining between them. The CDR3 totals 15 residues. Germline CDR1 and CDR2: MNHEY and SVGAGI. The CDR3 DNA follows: TGTGCCAGCAGTTACGGGGGAGGTGGGGCAGAGACCCAGTACTTC. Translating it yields CASSYGGGGAETQYF.

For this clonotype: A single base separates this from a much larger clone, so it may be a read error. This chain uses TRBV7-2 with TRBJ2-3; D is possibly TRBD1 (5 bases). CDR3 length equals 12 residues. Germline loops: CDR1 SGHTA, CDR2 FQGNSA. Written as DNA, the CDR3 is TGTGCCAGCAGCTTTCAGGGTGGTACGCGGTATTTT. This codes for CASSFQGGTRYF. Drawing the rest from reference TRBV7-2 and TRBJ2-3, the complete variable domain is GAGVSQSPSNKVTEKGKDVELRCDPISGHTALYWYRQSLGQGLEFLIYFQGNSAPDKSGLPSDRFSAERTGGSVSTLTIQRTQQEDSAVYLCASSFQGGTRYFGPGTRLTVL.

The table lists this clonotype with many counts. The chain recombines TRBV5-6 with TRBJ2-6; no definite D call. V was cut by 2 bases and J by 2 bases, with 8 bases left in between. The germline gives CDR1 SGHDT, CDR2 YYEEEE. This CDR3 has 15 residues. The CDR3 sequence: CASSLKRTGANVLTF. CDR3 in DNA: TGTGCCAGCAGCTTAAAAAGGACTGGGGCCAACGTCCTGACTTTC.

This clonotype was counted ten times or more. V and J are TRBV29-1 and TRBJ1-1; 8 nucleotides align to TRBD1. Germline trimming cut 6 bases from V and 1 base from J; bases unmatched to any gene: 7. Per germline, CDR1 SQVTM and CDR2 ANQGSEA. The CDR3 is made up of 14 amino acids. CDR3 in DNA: TGCAGCGTGGTGAACAGGGGGGCGAACACTGAAGCTTTCTTT. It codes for CSVVNRGANTEAFF.

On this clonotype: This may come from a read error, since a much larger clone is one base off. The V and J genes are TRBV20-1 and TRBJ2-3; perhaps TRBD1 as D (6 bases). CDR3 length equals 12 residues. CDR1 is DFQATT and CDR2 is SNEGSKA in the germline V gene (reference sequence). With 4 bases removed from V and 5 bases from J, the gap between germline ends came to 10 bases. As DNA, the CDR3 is TGCAGTGCTAATGAGGGGGTAGATACGCAGTATTTT. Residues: CSANEGVDTQYF.

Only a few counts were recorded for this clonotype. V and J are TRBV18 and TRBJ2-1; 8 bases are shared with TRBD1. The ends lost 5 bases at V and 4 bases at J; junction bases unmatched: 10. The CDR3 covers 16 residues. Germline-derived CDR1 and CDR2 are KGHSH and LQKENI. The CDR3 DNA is TGTGCCAGCTCAGATCGCTCAGGGGGCGAGTACAATGAGCAGTTCTTC. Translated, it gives CASSDRSGGEYNEQFF.

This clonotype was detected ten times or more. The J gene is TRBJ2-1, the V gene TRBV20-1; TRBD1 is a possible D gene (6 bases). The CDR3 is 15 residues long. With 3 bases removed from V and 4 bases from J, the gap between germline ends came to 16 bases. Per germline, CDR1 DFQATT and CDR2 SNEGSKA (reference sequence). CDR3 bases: TGCAGTGCTAGGGAGGTAACGGGACATTACAATGAGCAGTTCTTC. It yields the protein CSAREVTGHYNEQFF.

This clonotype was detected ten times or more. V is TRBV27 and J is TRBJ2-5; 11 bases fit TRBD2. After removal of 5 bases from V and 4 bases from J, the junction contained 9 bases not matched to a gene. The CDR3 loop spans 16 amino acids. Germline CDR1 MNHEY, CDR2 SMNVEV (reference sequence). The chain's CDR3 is CASSPHLAGGIETQYF. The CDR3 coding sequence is TGTGCCAGCAGTCCCCATCTAGCGGGGGGTATAGAGACCCAGTACTTC.

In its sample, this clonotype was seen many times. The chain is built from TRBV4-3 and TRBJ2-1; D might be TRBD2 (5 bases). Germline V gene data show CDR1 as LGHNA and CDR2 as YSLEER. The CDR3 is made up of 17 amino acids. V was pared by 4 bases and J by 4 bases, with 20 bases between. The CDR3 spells CASSLVASSLGYNEQFF. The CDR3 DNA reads TGCGCCAGCAGCCTAGTTGCCTCTAGCCTAGGGTACAATGAGCAGTTCTTC.

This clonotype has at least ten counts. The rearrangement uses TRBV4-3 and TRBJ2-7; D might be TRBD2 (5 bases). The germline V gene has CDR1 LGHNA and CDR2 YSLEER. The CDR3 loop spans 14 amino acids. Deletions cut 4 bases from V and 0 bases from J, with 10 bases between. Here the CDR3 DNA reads TGCGCCAGCAGCCCTACGGGGAGCTCCTACGAGCAGTACTTC. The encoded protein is CASSPTGSSYEQYF.

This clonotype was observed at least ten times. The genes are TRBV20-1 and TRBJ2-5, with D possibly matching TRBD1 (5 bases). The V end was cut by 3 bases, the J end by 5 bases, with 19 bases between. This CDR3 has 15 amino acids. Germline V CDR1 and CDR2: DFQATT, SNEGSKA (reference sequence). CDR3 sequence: CSASPLTAYKETQYF. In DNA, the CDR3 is TGCAGTGCTAGTCCCCTGACAGCCTACAAGGAGACCCAGTACTTC.

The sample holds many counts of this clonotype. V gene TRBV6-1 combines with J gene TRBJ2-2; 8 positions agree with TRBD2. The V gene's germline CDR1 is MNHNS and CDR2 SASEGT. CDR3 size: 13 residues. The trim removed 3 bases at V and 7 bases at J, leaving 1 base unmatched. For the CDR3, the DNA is TGTGCCAGCAGTGAGCGGGAGGTCGGGGAGCTGTTTTTT. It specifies CASSEREVGELFF.

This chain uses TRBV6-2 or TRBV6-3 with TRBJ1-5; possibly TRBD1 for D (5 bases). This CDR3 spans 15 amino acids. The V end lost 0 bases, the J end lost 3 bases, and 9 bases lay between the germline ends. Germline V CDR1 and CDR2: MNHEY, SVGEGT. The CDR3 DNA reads TGTGCCAGCAGTTACTCGGCGGGGACCAATCAGCCCCAGCATTTT. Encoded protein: CASSYSAGTNQPQHF.

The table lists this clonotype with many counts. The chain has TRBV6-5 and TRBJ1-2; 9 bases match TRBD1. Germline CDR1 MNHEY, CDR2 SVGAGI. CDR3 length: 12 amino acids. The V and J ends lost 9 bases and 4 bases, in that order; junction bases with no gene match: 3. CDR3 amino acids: CASTGGLYGYTF. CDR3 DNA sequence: TGTGCCAGTACAGGGGGCCTCTATGGCTACACCTTC.

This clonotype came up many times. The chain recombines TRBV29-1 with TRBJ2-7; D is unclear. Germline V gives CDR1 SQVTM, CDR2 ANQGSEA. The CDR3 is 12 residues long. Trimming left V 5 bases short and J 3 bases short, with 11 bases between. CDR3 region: CSVIGPLYEQYF. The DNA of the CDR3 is TGCAGCGTTATAGGACCCCTCTACGAGCAGTACTTC.